The T cell receptor (beta chain) described here comes from a study of T cells in Graves' hyperthyroidism and ophthalmopathy. The sample holds many counts of this clonotype. The CDR3 extends over 12 amino acids. Germline CDR1 SEHNR, CDR2 FQNEAQ (reference sequence). Trimming removed 4 bases at V and 8 bases at J, with 11 bases between. It was RNA transcripts that yielded the amplified TCR beta CDR3 regions. With the HTBI primer set, the TCR CDR3 went through a first round of RT-PCR. TCRdb reanalysed the multiplex PCR reads using MiXCR and keeps one entry per CDR3 protein. Of about 620,000 distinct CDR3 sequences in the sample, about 17% are singletons; the top ten hold 3% to 4%.

The source is a woman aged 25 to 39 with Graves' hyperthyroidism. The chain is built from TRBV7-9 and TRBJ1-1, with a tentative D call TRBD1 (6 bases). Sequencing input: blood. CDR3 sequence reads: CASSSGGPEAFF. As DNA, the CDR3 is TGTGCCAGCAGCTCCGGGGGCCCGGAAGCTTTCTTT.